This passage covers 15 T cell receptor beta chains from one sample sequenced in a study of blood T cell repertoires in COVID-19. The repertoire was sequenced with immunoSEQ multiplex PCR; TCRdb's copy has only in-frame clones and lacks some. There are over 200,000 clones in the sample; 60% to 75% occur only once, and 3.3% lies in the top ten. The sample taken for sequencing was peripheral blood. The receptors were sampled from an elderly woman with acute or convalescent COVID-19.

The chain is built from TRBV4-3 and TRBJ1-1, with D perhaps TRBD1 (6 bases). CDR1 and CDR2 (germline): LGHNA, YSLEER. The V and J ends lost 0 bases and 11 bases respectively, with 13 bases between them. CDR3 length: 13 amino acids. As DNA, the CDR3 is TGCGCCAGCAGCCAAGAGGGGGAGGGGGTGGCTTTCTTT. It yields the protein CASSQEGEGVAFF.

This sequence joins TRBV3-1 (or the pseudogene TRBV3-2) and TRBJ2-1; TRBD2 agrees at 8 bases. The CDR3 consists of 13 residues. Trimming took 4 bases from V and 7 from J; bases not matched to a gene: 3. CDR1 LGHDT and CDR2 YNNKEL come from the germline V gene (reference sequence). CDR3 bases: TGTGCCAGCAGCCGTCGGGGGGGGAATGAGCAGTTCTTC. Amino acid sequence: CASSRRGGNEQFF.

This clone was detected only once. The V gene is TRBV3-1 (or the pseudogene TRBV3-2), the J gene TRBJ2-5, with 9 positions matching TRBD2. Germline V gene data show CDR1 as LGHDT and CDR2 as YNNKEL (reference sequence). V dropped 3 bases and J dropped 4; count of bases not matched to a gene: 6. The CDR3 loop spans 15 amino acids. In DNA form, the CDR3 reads TGTGCCAGCAGCCAGAGGCGGGAGGGCCGAGAGACCCAGTACTTC. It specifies CASSQRREGRETQYF.

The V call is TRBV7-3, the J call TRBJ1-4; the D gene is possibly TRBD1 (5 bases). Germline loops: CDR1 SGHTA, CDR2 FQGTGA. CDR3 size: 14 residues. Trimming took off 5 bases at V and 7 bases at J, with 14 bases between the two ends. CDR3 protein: CASSPGGAGEKLFF. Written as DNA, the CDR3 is TGTGCCAGCAGCCCTGGAGGGGCAGGTGAAAAACTGTTTTTT. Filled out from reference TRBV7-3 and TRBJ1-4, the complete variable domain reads GAGVSQTPSNKVTEKGKYVELRCDPISGHTALYWYRQSLGQGPEFLIYFQGTGAADDSGLPNDRFFAVRPEGSVSTLKIQRTERGDSAVYLCASSPGGAGEKLFFGSGTQLSVL.

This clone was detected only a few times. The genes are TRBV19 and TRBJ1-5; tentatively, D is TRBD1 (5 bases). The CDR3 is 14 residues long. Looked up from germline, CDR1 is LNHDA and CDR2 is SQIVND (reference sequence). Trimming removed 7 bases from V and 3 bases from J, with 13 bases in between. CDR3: CASTQGWSNQPQHF. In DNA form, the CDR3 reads TGTGCCAGTACCCAGGGATGGTCCAATCAGCCCCAGCATTTT.

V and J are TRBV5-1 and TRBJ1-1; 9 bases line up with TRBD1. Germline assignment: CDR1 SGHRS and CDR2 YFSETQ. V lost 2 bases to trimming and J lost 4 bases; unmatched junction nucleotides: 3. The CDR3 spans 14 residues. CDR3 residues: CASSLQGASTEAFF. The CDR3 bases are TGCGCCAGCAGCTTACAGGGGGCGAGCACTGAAGCTTTCTTT.

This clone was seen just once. CDR3 DNA sequence: TGTGCCAGCAGCTCAAAAAGGACAGGATTGGGCCGCTATGGCTACACCTTC. Translating gives CASSSKRTGLGRYGYTF. The chain recombines TRBV13 with TRBJ1-2; TRBD1 matches 7 bases. Germline assignment: CDR1 PRHDT and CDR2 FYEKMQ (reference sequence). With V trimmed by 4 bases and J by 4 bases, 15 bases remained unmatched. The CDR3 runs 17 residues.

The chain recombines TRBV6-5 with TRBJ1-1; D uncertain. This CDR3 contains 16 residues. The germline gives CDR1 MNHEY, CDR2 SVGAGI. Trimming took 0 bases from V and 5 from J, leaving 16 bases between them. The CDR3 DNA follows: TGTGCCAGCAGTTACTCGAGATCACCGGTTGTAACTGAAGCTTTCTTT. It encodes CASSYSRSPVVTEAFF.

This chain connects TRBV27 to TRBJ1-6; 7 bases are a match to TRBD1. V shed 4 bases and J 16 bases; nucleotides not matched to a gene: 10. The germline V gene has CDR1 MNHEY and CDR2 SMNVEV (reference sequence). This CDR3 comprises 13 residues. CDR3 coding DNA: TGTGCCAGCAGTTCGGGACAGTATTTACCTCTCCACTTT. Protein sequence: CASSSGQYLPLHF.

The CDR3 loop reads CASSWASDTGELFF. In nucleotides, the CDR3 is TGTGCCAGCAGTTGGGCTAGCGACACCGGGGAGCTGTTTTTT. This chain joins TRBV7-6 and TRBJ2-2, with D perhaps TRBD2 (6 bases). Germline CDR1 is SGHVS and CDR2 is FNYEAQ. This CDR3 comprises 14 residues. V lost 6 bases and J 3 bases, leaving 11 bases between the germline ends.

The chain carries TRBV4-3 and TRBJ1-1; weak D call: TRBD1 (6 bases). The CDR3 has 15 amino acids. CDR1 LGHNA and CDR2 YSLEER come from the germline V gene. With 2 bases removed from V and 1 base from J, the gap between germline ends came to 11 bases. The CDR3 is CASSQSPTGNTEAFF. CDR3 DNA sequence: TGCGCCAGCAGCCAATCCCCGACAGGGAACACTGAAGCTTTCTTT.

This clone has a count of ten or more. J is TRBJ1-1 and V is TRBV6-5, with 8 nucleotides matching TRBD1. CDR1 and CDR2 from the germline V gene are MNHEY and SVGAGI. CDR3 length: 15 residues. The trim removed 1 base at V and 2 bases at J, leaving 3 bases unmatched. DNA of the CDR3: TGTGCCAGCAGTTACTACGGACAGGGTAACACTGAAGCTTTCTTT. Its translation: CASSYYGQGNTEAFF.

CDR3 protein: CASSQDWGNIQYF. The CDR3 nucleotides are TGTGCCAGCAGCCAAGATTGGGGCAACATTCAGTACTTC. The chain is built from TRBV3-1 (or the pseudogene TRBV3-2) and TRBJ2-4; a possible D gene is TRBD1 (5 bases). From germline, CDR1 is LGHDT and CDR2 YNNKEL (reference sequence). This CDR3 is 13 amino acids long. Trimming removed 0 bases from V and 7 bases from J, with 7 bases in between.

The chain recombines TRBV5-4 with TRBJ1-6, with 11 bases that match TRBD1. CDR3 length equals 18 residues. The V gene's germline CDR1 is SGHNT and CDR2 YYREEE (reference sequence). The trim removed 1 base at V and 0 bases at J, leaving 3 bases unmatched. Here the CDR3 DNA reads TGTGCCAGCAGCTTGTGGGACAGGGGGAGCTCCTATAATTCACCCCTCCACTTT. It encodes CASSLWDRGSSYNSPLHF.

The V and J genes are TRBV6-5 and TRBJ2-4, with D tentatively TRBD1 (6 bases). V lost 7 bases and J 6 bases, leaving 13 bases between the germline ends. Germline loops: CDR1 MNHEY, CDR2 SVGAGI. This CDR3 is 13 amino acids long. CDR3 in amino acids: CASTTGKGNIQYF. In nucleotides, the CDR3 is TGTGCCAGCACTACAGGGAAGGGAAACATTCAGTACTTC.